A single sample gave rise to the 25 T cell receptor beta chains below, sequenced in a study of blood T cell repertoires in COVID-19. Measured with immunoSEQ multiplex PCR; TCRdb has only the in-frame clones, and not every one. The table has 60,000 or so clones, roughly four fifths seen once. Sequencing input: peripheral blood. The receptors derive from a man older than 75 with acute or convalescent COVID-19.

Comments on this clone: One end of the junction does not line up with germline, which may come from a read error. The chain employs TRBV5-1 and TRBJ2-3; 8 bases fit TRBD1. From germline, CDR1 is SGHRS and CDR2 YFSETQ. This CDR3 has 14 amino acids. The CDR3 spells CASRLGQGTDTQYF. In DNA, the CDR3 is TGCGCCAGCCGCTTGGGACAGGGCACAGATACGCAGTATTTT. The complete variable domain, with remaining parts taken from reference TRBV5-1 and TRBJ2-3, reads KAGVTQTPRYLIKTRGQQVTLSCSPISGHRSVSWYQQTPGQGLQFLFEYFSETQRNKGNFPGRFSGRQFSNSRSEMNVSTLELGDSALYLCASRLGQGTDTQYFGPGTRLTVL.

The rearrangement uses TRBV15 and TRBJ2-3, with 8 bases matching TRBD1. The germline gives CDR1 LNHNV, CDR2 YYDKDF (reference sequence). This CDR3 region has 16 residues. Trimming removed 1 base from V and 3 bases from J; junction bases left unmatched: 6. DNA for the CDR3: TGTGCCACCAGCAGAGGAGGGACAGGTAGAACAGATACGCAGTATTTT. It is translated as CATSRGGTGRTDTQYF.

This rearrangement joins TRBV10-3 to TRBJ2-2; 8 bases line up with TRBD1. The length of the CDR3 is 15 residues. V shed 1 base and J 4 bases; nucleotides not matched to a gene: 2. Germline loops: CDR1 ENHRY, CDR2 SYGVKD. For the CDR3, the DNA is TGTGCCATCAGTGAGTTACAGGGGGGCACCGGGGAGCTGTTTTTT. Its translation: CAISELQGGTGELFF.

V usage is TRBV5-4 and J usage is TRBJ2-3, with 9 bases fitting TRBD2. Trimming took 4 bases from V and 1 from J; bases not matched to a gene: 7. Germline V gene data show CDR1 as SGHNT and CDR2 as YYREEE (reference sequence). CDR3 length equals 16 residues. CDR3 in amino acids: CASSIGLARGTDTQYF. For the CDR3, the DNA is TGTGCCAGCAGCATCGGACTAGCGAGGGGCACAGATACGCAGTATTTT.

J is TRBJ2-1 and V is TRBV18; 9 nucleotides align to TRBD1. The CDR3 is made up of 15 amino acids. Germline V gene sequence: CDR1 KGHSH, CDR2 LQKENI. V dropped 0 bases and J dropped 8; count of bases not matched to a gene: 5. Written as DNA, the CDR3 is TGTGCCAGCTCACCACCTGCACAGGGGGCTTATGAGCAGTTCTTC. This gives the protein CASSPPAQGAYEQFF.

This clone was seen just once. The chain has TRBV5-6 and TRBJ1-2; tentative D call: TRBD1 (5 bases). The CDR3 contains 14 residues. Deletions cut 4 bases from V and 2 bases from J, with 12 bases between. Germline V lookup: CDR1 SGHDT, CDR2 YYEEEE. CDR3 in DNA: TGTGCCAGCAGCCCGGGACTGCTAAACTATGGCTACACCTTC. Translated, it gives CASSPGLLNYGYTF.

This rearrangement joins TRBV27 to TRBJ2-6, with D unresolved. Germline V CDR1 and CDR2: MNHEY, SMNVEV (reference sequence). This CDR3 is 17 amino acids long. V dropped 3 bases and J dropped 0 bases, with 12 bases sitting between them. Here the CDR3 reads CASSFQDTHSGANVLTF. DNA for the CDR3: TGTGCCAGCAGTTTCCAAGACACACACTCTGGGGCCAACGTCCTGACTTTC.

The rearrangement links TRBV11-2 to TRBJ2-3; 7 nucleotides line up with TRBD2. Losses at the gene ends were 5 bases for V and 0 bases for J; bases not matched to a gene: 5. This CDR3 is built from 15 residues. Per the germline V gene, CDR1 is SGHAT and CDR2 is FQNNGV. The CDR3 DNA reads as TGTGCCAGCAGCCCGCAGCGGGGTAGCACAGATACGCAGTATTTT. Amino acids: CASSPQRGSTDTQYF.

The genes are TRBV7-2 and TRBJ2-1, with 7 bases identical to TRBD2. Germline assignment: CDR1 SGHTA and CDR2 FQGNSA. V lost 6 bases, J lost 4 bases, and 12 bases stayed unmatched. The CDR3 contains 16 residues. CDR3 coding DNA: TGTGCCAGCAGTCAGGACGCGGCTAGCGGTTACAATGAGCAGTTCTTC. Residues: CASSQDAASGYNEQFF.

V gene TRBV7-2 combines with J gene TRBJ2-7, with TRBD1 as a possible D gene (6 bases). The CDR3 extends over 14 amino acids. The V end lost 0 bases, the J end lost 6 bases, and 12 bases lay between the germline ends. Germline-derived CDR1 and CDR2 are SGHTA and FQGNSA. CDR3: CASSLARTEIEQYF. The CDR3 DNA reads TGTGCCAGCAGCTTAGCGCGGACAGAAATCGAGCAGTACTTC.

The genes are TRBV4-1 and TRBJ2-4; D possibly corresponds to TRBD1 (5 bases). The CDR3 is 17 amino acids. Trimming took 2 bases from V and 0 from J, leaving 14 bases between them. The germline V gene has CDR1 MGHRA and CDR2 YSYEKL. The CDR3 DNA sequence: TGCGCCAGCAGCCAATTATTCAGGGCCCTAGCCAAAAACATTCAGTACTTC. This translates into CASSQLFRALAKNIQYF.

The CDR3 region is CASSPRTGRNEKLFF. In nucleotides, the CDR3 is TGTGCCAGCAGCCCCAGGACAGGGCGGAATGAAAAACTGTTTTTT. The chain carries TRBV3-1 (or the pseudogene TRBV3-2) and TRBJ1-4; the match to TRBD1 covers 8 bases. The junction had 6 bases not matched to a gene; V was cut back by 4 bases and J by 5 bases. Per germline, CDR1 LGHDT and CDR2 YNNKEL (reference sequence). This CDR3 is 15 amino acids long.

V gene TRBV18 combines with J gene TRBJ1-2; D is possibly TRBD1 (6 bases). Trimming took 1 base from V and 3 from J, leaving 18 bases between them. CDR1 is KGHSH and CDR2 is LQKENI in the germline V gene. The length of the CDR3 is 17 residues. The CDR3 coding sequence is TGTGCCAGCTCACCACAACAGGGAAATCCTGAAGACTATGGCTACACCTTC. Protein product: CASSPQQGNPEDYGYTF.

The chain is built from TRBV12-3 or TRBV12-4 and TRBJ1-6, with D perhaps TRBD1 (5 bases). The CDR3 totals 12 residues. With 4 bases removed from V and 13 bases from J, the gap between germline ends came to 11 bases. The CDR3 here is CASSSGRGPLHF. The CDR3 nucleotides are TGTGCCAGCAGTTCGGGGCGGGGTCCCCTCCACTTT.

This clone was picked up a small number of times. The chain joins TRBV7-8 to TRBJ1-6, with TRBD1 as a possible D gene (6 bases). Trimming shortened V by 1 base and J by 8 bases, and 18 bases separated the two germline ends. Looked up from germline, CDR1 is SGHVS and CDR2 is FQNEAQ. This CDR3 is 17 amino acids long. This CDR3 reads CASSLVPQGMSDSPLHF. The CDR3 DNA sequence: TGTGCCAGCAGCTTAGTCCCCCAGGGGATGTCGGATTCACCCCTCCACTTT.

In DNA form, the CDR3 reads TGTGCCAGCAGTGAAACTCAAATCCAAGAGACCCAGTACTTC. This translates into CASSETQIQETQYF. The chain has TRBV2 and TRBJ2-5; no clear D. V was shortened by 2 bases and J by 1 base, with 8 bases between the two germline ends. Germline CDR1 reads SNHLY; CDR2 reads FYNNEI. This CDR3 has 14 amino acids.

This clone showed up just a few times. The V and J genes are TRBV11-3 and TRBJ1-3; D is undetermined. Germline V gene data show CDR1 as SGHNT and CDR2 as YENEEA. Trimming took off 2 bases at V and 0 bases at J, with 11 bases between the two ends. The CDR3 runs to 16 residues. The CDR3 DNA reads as TGTGCCAGCAGCTTAAAATCAGGAACCTCTGGAAACACCATATATTTT. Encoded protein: CASSLKSGTSGNTIYF.

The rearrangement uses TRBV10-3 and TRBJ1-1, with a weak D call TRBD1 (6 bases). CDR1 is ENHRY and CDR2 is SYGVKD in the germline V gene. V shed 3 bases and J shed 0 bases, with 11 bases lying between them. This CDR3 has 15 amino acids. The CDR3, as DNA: TGTGCCATCAGTGAAGGACAGAATTTGAACACTGAAGCTTTCTTT. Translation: CAISEGQNLNTEAFF.

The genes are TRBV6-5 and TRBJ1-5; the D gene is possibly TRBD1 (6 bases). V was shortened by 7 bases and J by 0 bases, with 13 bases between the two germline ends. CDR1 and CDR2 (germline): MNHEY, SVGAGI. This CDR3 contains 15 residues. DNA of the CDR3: TGTGCCAGCACCCTAATGGGGGCTAGCAATCAGCCCCAGCATTTT. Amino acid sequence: CASTLMGASNQPQHF.

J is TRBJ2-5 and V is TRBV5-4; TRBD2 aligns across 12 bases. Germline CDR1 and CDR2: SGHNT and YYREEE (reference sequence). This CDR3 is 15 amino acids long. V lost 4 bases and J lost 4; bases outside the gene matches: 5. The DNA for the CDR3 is TGTGCCAGCAGCCCGGGACTAGCGGGCGGAGAGACCCAGTACTTC. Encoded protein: CASSPGLAGGETQYF.

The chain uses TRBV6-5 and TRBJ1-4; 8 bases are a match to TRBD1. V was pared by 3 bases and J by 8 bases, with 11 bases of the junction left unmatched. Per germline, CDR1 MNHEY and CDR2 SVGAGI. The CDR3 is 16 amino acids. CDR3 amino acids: CASSYAGGAPGEKLFF. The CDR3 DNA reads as TGTGCCAGCAGTTATGCAGGGGGCGCTCCGGGGGAAAAACTGTTTTTT.

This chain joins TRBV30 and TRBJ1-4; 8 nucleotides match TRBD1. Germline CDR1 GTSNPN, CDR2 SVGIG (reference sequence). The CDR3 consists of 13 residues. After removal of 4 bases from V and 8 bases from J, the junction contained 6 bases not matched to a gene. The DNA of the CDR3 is TGTGCCTGGAAGACAGGGGTGGAGGAAAAACTGTTTTTT. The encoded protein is CAWKTGVEEKLFF. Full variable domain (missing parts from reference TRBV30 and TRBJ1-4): SQTIHQWPATLVQPVGSPLSLECTVEGTSNPNLYWYRQAAGRGLQLLFYSVGIGQISSEVPQNLSASRPQDRQFILSSKKLLLSDSGFYLCAWKTGVEEKLFFGSGTQLSVL.

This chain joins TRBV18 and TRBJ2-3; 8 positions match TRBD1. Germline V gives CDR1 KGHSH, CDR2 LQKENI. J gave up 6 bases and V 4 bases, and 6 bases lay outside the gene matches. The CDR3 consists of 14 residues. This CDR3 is CASSLLTGVDTQYF. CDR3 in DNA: TGTGCCAGCTCACTATTGACAGGGGTGGATACGCAGTATTTT.

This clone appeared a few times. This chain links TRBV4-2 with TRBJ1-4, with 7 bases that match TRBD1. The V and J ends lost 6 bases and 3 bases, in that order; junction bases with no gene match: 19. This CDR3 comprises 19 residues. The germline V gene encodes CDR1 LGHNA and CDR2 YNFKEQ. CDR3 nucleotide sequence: TGTGCCAGCAGGCGGGCAGGGGGGACGGGAGTCGGGGCTAATGAAAAACTGTTTTTT. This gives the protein CASRRAGGTGVGANEKLFF.

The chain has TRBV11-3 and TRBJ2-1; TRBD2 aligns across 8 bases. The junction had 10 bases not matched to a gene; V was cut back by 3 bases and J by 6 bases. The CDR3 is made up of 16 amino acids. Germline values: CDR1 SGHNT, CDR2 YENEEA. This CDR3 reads CASSFYSGVEFNEQFF. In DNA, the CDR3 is TGTGCCAGCAGCTTCTATAGCGGGGTGGAGTTCAATGAGCAGTTCTTC.